This is a list of T cell receptor beta chains from one sample in a study of cytomegalovirus exposure and HLA in healthy donors. The protocol was immunoSEQ multiplex PCR, while the TCRdb copy is restricted to in-frame clones and leaves out a portion. Of about 110,000 clones listed, around three quarters are singletons. The sample consisted of PBMCs. These receptor sequences come from a woman aged 50 to 60 in good health and CMV-seropositive. CDR3s include the opening cysteine and the closing phenylalanine or tryptophan. A D gene is named only where the DNA matches it firmly. Only some rows state a clone size, as once, few, many or a class for expanded clones.

D: TRBD2
size: -
V: TRBV6-4
J: TRBJ2-7
length: 16
DNA: TGTGCCAGCAGTGGGGTACGGGAGGACTCCGACTACGAGCAGTACTTC
CDR3: CASSGVREDSDYEQYF

D: TRBD2
size: -
V: TRBV9
J: TRBJ2-1
length: 18
DNA: TGTGCCAGCAGCGGGGAGAGGGTCGGACTAGCGGGTTGGAATGAGCAGTTCTTC
CDR3: CASSGERVGLAGWNEQFF

D: TRBD2
size: -
V: TRBV5-1
J: TRBJ2-5
length: 16
DNA: TGCGCCAGCAGCCCTGGACTAGCGGGCGCCCAAGAGACCCAGTACTTC
CDR3: CASSPGLAGAQETQYF

D: TRBD2
size: -
V: TRBV11-3
J: TRBJ2-1
length: 15
DNA: TGTGCCAGCAGCTTTAGCGGGAAGTCGGGAACTGAGCAGTTCTTC
CDR3: CASSFSGKSGTEQFF

D: TRBD2
size: -
V: TRBV5-8
J: TRBJ2-1
length: 17
DNA: TGTGCCAGCAGCCCGTGGACTAGCGGGGGCGTGAACAATGAGCAGTTCTTC
CDR3: CASSPWTSGGVNNEQFF

D: -
size: -
V: TRBV6-1
J: TRBJ1-6
length: 17
DNA: TGTGCCAGCAGTGACCCACGTGGGGCGTCCTATAATTCACCCCTCCACTTT
CDR3: CASSDPRGASYNSPLHF

D: TRBD2
size: -
V: TRBV13
J: TRBJ2-1
length: 15
DNA: TGTGCCAGCAGCTATTTGCCTAGCGGGAGTGGTGAGCAGTTCTTC
CDR3: CASSYLPSGSGEQFF

D: TRBD1
size: -
V: TRBV6-1
J: TRBJ2-2
length: 18
DNA: TGTGCCAGCAGTGGACAGGGGTCCCACTACGCGAACACCGGGGAGCTGTTTTTT
CDR3: CASSGQGSHYANTGELFF

D: TRBD2
size: few
V: TRBV10-3
J: TRBJ2-7
length: 14
DNA: TGTGCCATCAGTGTAGCGGGAGTCGGTGACGAGCAGTACTTC
CDR3: CAISVAGVGDEQYF

D: -
size: -
V: TRBV7-2
J: TRBJ1-2
length: 15
DNA: TGTGCCAGCAGCTTCGACGGGGGGCCTGGCTATGGCTACACCTTC
CDR3: CASSFDGGPGYGYTF

D: -
size: -
V: TRBV6-6
J: TRBJ1-2
length: 14
DNA: TGTGCCAGCAGTTACTCGAGAGGGAACTATGGCTACACCTTC
CDR3: CASSYSRGNYGYTF

D: -
size: -
V: TRBV13
J: TRBJ2-5
length: 16
DNA: TGTGCCAGCAGCGAACCCAGGCGGGTCCCCGGGGAGACCCAGTACTTC
CDR3: CASSEPRRVPGETQYF

D: -
size: -
V: TRBV27
J: TRBJ2-5
length: 15
DNA: TGTGCCAGCAGTTTGTGGGGGCGCCCACAAGAGACCCAGTACTTC
CDR3: CASSLWGRPQETQYF

D: -
size: few
V: TRBV1
J: TRBJ2-3
length: 15
DNA: TGCACCAGCAGTCGTCTCGGGCGGGAGGGAGATACGCAGTATTTT
CDR3: CTSSRLGREGDTQYF

D: TRBD1
size: -
V: TRBV2
J: TRBJ2-5
length: 13
DNA: TGTGCCAGCAGTGGGACAGGGAAAGAGACCCAGTACTTC
CDR3: CASSGTGKETQYF

D: -
size: -
V: TRBV7-9
J: TRBJ1-2
length: 11
DNA: TGTGCCAGCAGCCAGGGGTATGGCTACACCTTC
CDR3: CASSQGYGYTF

D: -
size: -
V: TRBV10-3
J: TRBJ2-3
length: 14
DNA: TGTGCCATCAGTGAGTCCCCGAGCACAGATACGCAGTATTTT
CDR3: CAISESPSTDTQYF

D: TRBD2
size: -
V: TRBV6-5
J: TRBJ2-3
length: 15
DNA: TGTGCCAGCAGTTGGACTAGGGATCCCTCAAATACGCAGTATTTT
CDR3: CASSWTRDPSNTQYF

D: -
size: -
V: TRBV7-6
J: TRBJ1-1
length: 15
DNA: TGTGCCAGCAGCTTAGCATCTCTAGGGGGCACTGAAGCTTTCTTT
CDR3: CASSLASLGGTEAFF

D: TRBD1
size: -
V: TRBV2
J: TRBJ1-2
length: 12
DNA: TGTGCCAGCAATAAGGGGGCTGATGGCTACACCTTC
CDR3: CASNKGADGYTF

D: -
size: -
V: TRBV2
J: TRBJ2-1
length: 15
DNA: TGTGCCAGCAGTCGAGCCGCGAATGGTTACAATGAGCAGTTCTTC
CDR3: CASSRAANGYNEQFF

D: -
size: -
V: TRBV12-5
J: TRBJ1-6
length: 14
DNA: TGTGCTACCCGCGGGGGAGGGGATAATTCACCCCTCCACTTT
CDR3: CATRGGGDNSPLHF

D: TRBD1
size: few
V: TRBV5-4
J: TRBJ1-1
length: 15
DNA: TGTGCCAGCAGTAATCGAGGGACAGGGAACACTGAAGCTTTCTTT
CDR3: CASSNRGTGNTEAFF

D: -
size: -
V: TRBV7-2
J: TRBJ2-3
length: 13
DNA: TGTGCCAGCAGCCAACAGGGCCCAGATACGCAGTATTTT
CDR3: CASSQQGPDTQYF

D: -
size: -
V: TRBV21-1
J: TRBJ1-5
length: 15
DNA: TGTGCCAGCAGCAAAAAGGGCACAGGGGGTCAGCCCCAGCATTTT
CDR3: CASSKKGTGGQPQHF

D: TRBD1
size: -
V: TRBV13
J: TRBJ1-4
length: 16
DNA: TGTGCCAGCAGCTTAGGCCTCCAGGGGGCTTCCGAAAAACTGTTTTTT
CDR3: CASSLGLQGASEKLFF

D: -
size: few
V: TRBV6-6
J: TRBJ1-5
length: 12
DNA: TGTGCCAGCAGCCGCCCTCAGCAGCCCCAGCATTTT
CDR3: CASSRPQQPQHF

D: -
size: -
V: TRBV5-4
J: TRBJ1-3
length: 13
DNA: TGTGCCAGCAGCTACGGCGGTGGAAACACCATATATTTT
CDR3: CASSYGGGNTIYF

D: -
size: -
V: TRBV7-8
J: TRBJ2-2
length: 11
DNA: TGTGCCAGGGAGACCGGCGGGGAGCTGTTTTTT
CDR3: CARETGGELFF

D: -
size: -
V: TRBV7-3
J: TRBJ2-1
length: 14
DNA: TGTGCCAGCAGCTTAATTGGAGGGTACAATGAGCAGTTCTTC
CDR3: CASSLIGGYNEQFF

D: TRBD1
size: -
V: TRBV9
J: TRBJ2-7
length: 16
DNA: TGTGCCAGCAGCCCGCGGACAGGGTCAGGACTTAGCGAGCAGTACTTC
CDR3: CASSPRTGSGLSEQYF

D: TRBD1
size: few
V: TRBV7-6
J: TRBJ2-4
length: 15
DNA: TGTGCCAGCAGCTCCGCCGGGACAGGGGGCGACAGTCAGTACTTC
CDR3: CASSSAGTGGDSQYF

D: -
size: -
V: TRBV5-1
J: TRBJ1-1
length: 14
DNA: TGCGCCAGCAGCCAACAGGGCGTTGGTACTGAAGCTTTCTTT
CDR3: CASSQQGVGTEAFF

D: TRBD2
size: -
V: TRBV7-8
J: TRBJ2-4
length: 17
DNA: TGTGCCAGCAGCGGGGTGGGTAGCGGGGTTTCACGAAACATTCAGTACTTC
CDR3: CASSGVGSGVSRNIQYF

D: TRBD1
size: -
V: TRBV5-6
J: TRBJ2-6
length: 16
DNA: TGTGCCAGCAGCTGGGGACAGGGGGCTGGGGCCAACGTCCTGACTTTC
CDR3: CASSWGQGAGANVLTF

D: -
size: -
V: TRBV25-1
J: TRBJ2-3
length: 16
DNA: TGTGCCAGCAGTGATACAGGGACGGGCCTCGGAGATACGCAGTATTTT
CDR3: CASSDTGTGLGDTQYF

D: -
size: -
V: TRBV7-9
J: TRBJ2-1
length: 15
DNA: TGTTCCAGCAGCTTCGGACGCGGGATAGACAATGAGCAGTTCTTC
CDR3: CSSSFGRGIDNEQFF

D: TRBD2
size: -
V: TRBV5-6
J: TRBJ2-1
length: 17
DNA: TGTGCCAGCATATCGATCGGGCGGGGGTCGCCGTACAATGAGCAGTTCTTC
CDR3: CASISIGRGSPYNEQFF

D: TRBD2
size: -
V: TRBV19
J: TRBJ2-3
length: 17
DNA: TGTGCCAGTAGTCGGGCGGCGGATAGCGGGAGGACAGATACGCAGTATTTT
CDR3: CASSRAADSGRTDTQYF

D: -
size: -
V: TRBV7-3
J: TRBJ2-1
length: 16
DNA: TGTGCCAGCAGCCCTCGCAGCGGAAGCTCCTACAATGAGCAGTTCTTC
CDR3: CASSPRSGSSYNEQFF

D: -
size: -
V: TRBV15
J: TRBJ2-4
length: 15
DNA: TGTGCCACCAGCAGAGATCTATTAGCCAAAAACATTCAGTACTTC
CDR3: CATSRDLLAKNIQYF

D: -
size: -
V: TRBV10-3
J: TRBJ2-3
length: 15
DNA: TGTGCCATGAGGGGGGGACAGGAGAGCACAGATACGCAGTATTTT
CDR3: CAMRGGQESTDTQYF

D: -
size: -
V: TRBV4-3
J: TRBJ2-3
length: 16
DNA: TGCGCCAGCAGCCAAGTCGCTAGCGCCAGCACAGATACGCAGTATTTT
CDR3: CASSQVASASTDTQYF

D: -
size: -
V: TRBV19
J: TRBJ1-1
length: 13
DNA: TGTGCCAGTAGTGGCGCAGGGGAGCTTGAAGCTTTCTTT
CDR3: CASSGAGELEAFF

D: -
size: -
V: TRBV10-3
J: TRBJ2-6
length: 18
DNA: TGTGCCATCAGTCCTGATTCAGCGATTGTGACTGGGGCCAACGTCCTGACTTTC
CDR3: CAISPDSAIVTGANVLTF

D: -
size: -
V: TRBV4-3
J: TRBJ1-4
length: 17
DNA: TGCGCCAGCAGCCTAAGGGGGACGTATACAACTAATGAAAAACTGTTTTTT
CDR3: CASSLRGTYTTNEKLFF

D: -
size: few
V: TRBV20-1
J: TRBJ2-5
length: 11
DNA: TGCAGTGCTAGCGGGGAAGAGACCCAGTACTTC
CDR3: CSASGEETQYF

D: TRBD2
size: once
V: TRBV27
J: TRBJ2-3
length: 15
DNA: TGTGCCAGCCACGGACTAGCGAATGGAGAAGATACGCAGTATTTT
CDR3: CASHGLANGEDTQYF

D: TRBD2
size: -
V: TRBV9
J: TRBJ2-3
length: 13
DNA: TGTGCCAGCAGCGGTGCGGGGGAGGATACGCAGTATTTT
CDR3: CASSGAGEDTQYF

D: -
size: once
V: TRBV2
J: TRBJ2-3
length: 13
DNA: TGTGCCAGCAGCATACAGGGCCCAGATACGCAGTATTTT
CDR3: CASSIQGPDTQYF